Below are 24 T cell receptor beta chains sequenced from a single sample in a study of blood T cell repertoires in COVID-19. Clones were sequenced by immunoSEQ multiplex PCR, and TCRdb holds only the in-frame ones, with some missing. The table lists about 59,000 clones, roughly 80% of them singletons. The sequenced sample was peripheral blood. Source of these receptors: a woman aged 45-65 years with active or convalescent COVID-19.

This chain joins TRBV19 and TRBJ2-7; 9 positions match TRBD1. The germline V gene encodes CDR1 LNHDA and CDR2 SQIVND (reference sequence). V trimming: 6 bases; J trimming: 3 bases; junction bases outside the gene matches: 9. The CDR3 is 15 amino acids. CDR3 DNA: TGTGCCAGTAGCCCCGGACAGGGGCTTCTCTACGAGCAGTACTTC. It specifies CASSPGQGLLYEQYF.

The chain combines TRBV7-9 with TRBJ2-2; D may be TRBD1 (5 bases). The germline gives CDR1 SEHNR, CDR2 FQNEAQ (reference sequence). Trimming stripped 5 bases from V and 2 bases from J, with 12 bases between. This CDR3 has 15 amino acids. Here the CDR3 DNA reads TGTGCCAGCAGCCCCCCCGACAGAAACACCGGGGAGCTGTTTTTT. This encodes CASSPPDRNTGELFF.

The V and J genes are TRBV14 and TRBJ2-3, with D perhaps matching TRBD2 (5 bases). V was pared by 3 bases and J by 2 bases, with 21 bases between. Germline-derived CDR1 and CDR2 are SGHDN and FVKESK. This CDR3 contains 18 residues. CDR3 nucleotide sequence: TGTGCCAGCAGCCACAGAGGGAGACTATCTGTTTTCACAGATACGCAGTATTTT. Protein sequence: CASSHRGRLSVFTDTQYF.

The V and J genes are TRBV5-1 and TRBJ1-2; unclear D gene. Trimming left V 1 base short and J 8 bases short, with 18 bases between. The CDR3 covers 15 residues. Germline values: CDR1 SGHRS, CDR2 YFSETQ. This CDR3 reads CASSLTVDWVGGYTF. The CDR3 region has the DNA TGCGCCAGCAGCTTGACTGTGGACTGGGTGGGGGGCTACACCTTC.

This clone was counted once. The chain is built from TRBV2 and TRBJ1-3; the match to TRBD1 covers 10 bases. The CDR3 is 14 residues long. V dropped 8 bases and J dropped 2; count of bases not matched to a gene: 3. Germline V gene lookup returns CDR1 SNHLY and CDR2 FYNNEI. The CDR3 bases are TGTGCCAGCGGCGGACAGGGGGCTGGAAACACCATATATTTT. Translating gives CASGGQGAGNTIYF.

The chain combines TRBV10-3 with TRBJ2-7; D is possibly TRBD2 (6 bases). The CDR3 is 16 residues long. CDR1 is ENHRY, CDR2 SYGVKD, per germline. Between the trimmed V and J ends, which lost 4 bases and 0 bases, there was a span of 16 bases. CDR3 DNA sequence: TGTGCCATCAGTGGGGGAACGGGACTGGACTCCTACGAGCAGTACTTC. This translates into CAISGGTGLDSYEQYF.

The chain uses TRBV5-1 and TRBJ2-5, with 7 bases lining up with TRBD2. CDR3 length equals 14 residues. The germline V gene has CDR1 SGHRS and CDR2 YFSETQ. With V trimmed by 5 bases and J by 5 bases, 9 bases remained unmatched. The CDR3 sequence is CASRAGGSWETQYF. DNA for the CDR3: TGCGCCAGCAGAGCGGGCGGGAGCTGGGAGACCCAGTACTTC.

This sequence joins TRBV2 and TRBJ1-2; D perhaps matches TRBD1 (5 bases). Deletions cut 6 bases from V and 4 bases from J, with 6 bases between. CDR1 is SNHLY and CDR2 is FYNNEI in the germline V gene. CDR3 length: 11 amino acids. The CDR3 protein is CASRTAYGYTF. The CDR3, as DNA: TGTGCCAGCAGGACAGCCTATGGCTACACCTTC.

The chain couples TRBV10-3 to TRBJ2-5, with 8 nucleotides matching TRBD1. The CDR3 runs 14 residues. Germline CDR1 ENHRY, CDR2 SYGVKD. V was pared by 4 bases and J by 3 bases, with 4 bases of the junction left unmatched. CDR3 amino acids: CAISGAGGEETQYF. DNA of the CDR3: TGTGCCATCAGTGGGGCAGGGGGCGAAGAGACCCAGTACTTC.

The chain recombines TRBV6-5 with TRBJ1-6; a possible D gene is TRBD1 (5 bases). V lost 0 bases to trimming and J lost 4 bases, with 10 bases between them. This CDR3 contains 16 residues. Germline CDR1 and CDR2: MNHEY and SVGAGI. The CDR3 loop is CASSYSRGGYNSPLHF. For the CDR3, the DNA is TGTGCCAGCAGTTACTCGCGTGGGGGGTATAATTCACCCCTCCACTTT.

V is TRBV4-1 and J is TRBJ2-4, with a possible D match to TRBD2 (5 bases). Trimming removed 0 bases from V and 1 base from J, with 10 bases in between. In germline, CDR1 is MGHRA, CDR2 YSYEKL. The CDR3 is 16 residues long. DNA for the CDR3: TGCGCCAGCAGCCAAGACCAGTCTAGCGCCAAAAACATTCAGTACTTC. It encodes CASSQDQSSAKNIQYF.

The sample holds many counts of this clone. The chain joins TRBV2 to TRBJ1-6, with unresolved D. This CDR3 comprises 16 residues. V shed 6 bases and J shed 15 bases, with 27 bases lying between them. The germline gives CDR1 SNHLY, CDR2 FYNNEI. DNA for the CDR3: TGTGCCAGCAGACAAGGTACTGACCGGGTATTCGGAGACCTCCACTTT. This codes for CASRQGTDRVFGDLHF.

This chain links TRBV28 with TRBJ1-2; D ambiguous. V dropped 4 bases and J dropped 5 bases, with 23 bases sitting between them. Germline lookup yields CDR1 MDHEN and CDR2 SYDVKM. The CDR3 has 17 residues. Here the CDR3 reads CASSSLKVEGHRYGYTF. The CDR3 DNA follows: TGTGCCAGCAGTTCCTTAAAGGTGGAGGGTCATAGGTATGGCTACACCTTC.

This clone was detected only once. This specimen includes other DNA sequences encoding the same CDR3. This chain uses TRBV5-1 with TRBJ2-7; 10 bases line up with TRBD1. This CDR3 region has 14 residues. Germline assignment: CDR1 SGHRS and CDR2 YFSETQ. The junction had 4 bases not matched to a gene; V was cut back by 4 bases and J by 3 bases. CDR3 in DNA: TGCGCCAGCAGCCCGGGACAGGGGATCTACGAGCAGTACTTC. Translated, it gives CASSPGQGIYEQYF.

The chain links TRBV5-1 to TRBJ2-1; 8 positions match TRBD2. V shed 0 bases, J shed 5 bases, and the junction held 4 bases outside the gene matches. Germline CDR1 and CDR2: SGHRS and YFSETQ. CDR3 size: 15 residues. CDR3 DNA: TGCGCCAGCAGCTTGGCTGCGGGAGGTCACAATGAGCAGTTCTTC. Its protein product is CASSLAAGGHNEQFF.

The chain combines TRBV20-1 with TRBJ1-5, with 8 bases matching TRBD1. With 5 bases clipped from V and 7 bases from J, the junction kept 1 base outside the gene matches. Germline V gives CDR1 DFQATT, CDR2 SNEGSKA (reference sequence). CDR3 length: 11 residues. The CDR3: CSARQGQPQHF. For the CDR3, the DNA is TGCAGTGCTCGACAGGGGCAGCCCCAGCATTTT.

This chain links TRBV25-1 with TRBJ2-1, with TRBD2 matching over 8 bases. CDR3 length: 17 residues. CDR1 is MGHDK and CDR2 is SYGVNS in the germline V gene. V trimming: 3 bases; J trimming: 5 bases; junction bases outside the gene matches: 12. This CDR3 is CASSDGKGTRGNNEQFF. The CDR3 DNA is TGTGCCAGCAGTGATGGCAAAGGGACTAGGGGGAACAATGAGCAGTTCTTC.

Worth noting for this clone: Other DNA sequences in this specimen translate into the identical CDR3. The CDR3 loop reads CASSLERGTEAFF. The CDR3 nucleotides are TGTGCCAGCAGCTTGGAAAGGGGGACTGAAGCTTTCTTT. J is TRBJ1-1 and V is TRBV5-4; D may be TRBD1 (6 bases). Trimming took 0 bases from V and 5 from J, leaving 8 bases between them. There are 13 residues in the CDR3. Germline CDR1 is SGHNT and CDR2 is YYREEE (reference sequence). The entire variable domain, with the rest obtained from reference TRBV5-4 and TRBJ1-1, is as follows: ETGVTQSPTHLIKTRGQQVTLRCSSQSGHNTVSWYQQALGQGPQFIFQYYREEENGRGNFPPRFSGLQFPNYSSELNVNALELDDSALYLCASSLERGTEAFFGQGTRLTVV.

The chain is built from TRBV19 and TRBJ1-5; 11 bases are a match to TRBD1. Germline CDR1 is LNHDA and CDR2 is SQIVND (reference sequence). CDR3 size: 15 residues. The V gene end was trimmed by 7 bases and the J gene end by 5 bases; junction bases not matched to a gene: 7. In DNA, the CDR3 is TGTGCCAGTACGTGGGACAGGGGGTCCTATCAGCCCCAGCATTTT. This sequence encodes CASTWDRGSYQPQHF.

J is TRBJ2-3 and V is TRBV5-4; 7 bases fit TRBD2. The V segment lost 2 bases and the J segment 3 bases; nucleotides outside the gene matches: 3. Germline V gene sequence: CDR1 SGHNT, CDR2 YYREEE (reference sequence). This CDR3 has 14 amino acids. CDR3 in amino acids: CASSLPGLTDTQYF. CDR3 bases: TGTGCCAGCAGCTTACCGGGACTAACAGATACGCAGTATTTT.

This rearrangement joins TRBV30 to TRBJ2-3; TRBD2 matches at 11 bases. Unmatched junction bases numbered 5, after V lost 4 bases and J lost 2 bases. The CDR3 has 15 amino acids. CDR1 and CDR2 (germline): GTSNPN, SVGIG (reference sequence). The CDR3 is CAWTRTSGYTDTQYF. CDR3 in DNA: TGTGCCTGGACAAGGACTAGCGGGTACACAGATACGCAGTATTTT.

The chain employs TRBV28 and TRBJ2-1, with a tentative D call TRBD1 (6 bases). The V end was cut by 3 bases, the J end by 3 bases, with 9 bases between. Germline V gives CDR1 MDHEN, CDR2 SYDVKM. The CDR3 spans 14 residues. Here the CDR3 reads CASSFRTDYNEQFF. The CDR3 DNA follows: TGTGCCAGCAGTTTCCGGACAGACTACAATGAGCAGTTCTTC.

The CDR3 protein is CASSKETSQETQYF. The DNA for the CDR3 is TGTGCCAGCAGCAAAGAGACTAGTCAAGAGACCCAGTACTTC. This chain connects TRBV21-1 to TRBJ2-5; the listed D gene, TRBD2, was not tested against the DNA. TRBV21-1 is a known pseudogene. The CDR3 is 14 amino acids.

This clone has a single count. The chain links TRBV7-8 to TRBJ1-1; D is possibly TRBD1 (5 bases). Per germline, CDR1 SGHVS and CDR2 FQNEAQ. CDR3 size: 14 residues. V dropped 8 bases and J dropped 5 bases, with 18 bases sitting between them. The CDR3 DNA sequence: TGTGCCAGCTTGAGGTCCCAGGGTGCGACTGAAGCTTTCTTT. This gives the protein CASLRSQGATEAFF.